This T cell receptor (beta chain) emerged from a study of Graves' ophthalmopathy and Graves' hyperthyroidism. Study results and limitations: Sensitivity of about 67% and specificity of under 85% were achieved by the model that predicted ophthalmopathy progression.

CDR3 size: 16 residues. Germline V gene lookup returns CDR1 SGHTA and CDR2 FQGTGA. V lost 4 bases, J lost 10 bases, and 20 bases lay in between. Amplification from RNA transcripts yielded the TCR beta CDR3 regions. The library came from an HTBI-primed first-round RT-PCR and a second-round multiplex PCR. MiXCR, applied by TCRdb to the multiplex PCR reads, yields one record per CDR3 protein. In the table there are about 400,000 distinct CDR3 sequences, roughly 18% of which are singletons. This clonotype was observed at least ten times. Its antigen is currently unknown. Sequencing used peripheral blood. This TCR came from a woman aged 18-35 years with Graves' ophthalmopathy. This rearrangement joins TRBV7-3 to TRBJ1-6, with D possibly matching TRBD1 (6 bases). CDR3 protein: CASSSSPQGTGSPLHF. The CDR3 coding sequence is TGTGCCAGCAGCTCCTCCCCTCAGGGGACCGGATCACCCCTCCACTTT.